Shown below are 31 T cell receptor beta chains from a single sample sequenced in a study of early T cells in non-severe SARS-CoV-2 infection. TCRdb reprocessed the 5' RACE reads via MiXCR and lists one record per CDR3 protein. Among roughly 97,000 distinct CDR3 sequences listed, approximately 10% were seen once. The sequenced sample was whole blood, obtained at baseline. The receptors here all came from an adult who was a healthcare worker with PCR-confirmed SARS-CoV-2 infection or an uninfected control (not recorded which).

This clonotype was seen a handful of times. CDR3 loop: CASRRGGELTDTQYF. The CDR3 region has the DNA TGTGCCAGCCGACGAGGGGGAGAACTCACAGATACGCAGTATTTT. The J gene is TRBJ2-3, the V gene TRBV7-2, with D possibly TRBD1 on 6 matching bases. This CDR3 has 15 amino acids. Germline CDR1 reads SGHTA; CDR2 reads FQGNSA. The germline V and J ends were trimmed by 8 bases and 2 bases, with 17 bases remaining between them.

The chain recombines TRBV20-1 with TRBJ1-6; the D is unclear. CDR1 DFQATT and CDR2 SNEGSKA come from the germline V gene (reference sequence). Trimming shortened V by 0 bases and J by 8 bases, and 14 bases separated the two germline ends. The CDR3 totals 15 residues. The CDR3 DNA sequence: TGCAGTGCTAGAGACCAAAAGGCCGGGGATTCACCCCTCCACTTT. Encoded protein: CSARDQKAGDSPLHF.

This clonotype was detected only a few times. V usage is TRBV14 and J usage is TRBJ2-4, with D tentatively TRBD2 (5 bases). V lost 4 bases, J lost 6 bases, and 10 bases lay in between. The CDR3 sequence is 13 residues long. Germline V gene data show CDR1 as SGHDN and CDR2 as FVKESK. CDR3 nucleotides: TGTGCCAGCAGCCCTAGGGAGACAAACATTCAGTACTTC. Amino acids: CASSPRETNIQYF.

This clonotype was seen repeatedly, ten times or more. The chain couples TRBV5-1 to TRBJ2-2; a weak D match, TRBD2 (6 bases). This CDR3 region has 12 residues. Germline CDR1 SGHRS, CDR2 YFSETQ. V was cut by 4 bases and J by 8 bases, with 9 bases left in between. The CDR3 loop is CASSKTRGELFF. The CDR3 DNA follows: TGCGCCAGCAGCAAGACTAGGGGGGAGCTGTTTTTT.

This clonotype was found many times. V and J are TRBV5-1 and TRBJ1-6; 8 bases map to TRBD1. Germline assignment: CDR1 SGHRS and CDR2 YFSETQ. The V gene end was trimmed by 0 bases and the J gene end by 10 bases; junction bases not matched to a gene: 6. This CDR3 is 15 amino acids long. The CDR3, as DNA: TGCGCCAGCAGCTTGGATCCGTCAGGGGGCTCACCCCTCCACTTT. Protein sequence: CASSLDPSGGSPLHF.

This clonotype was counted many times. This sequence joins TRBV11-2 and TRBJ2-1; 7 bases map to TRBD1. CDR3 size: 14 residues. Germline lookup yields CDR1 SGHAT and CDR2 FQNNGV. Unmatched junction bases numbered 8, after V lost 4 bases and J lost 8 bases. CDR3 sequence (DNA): TGTGCCAGCAGCTCATCGACAGGGTCCTATGAGCAGTTCTTC. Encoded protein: CASSSSTGSYEQFF. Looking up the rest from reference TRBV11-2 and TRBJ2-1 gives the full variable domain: EAGVAQSPRYKIIEKRQSVAFWCNPISGHATLYWYQQILGQGPKLLIQFQNNGVVDDSQLPKDRFSAERLKGVDSTLKIQPAKLEDSAVYLCASSSSTGSYEQFFGPGTRLTVL.

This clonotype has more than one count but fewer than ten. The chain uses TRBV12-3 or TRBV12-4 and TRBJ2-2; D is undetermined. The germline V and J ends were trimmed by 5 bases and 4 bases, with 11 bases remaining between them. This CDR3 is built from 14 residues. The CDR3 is CASSPSTLTGELFF. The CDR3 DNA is TGTGCCAGCAGTCCCTCGACACTCACCGGGGAGCTGTTTTTT.

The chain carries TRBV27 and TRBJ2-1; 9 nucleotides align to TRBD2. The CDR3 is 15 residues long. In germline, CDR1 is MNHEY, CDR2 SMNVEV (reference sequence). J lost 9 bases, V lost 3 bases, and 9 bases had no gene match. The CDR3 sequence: CASSFKGGGAPEQFF. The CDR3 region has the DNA TGTGCCAGCAGTTTTAAAGGCGGGGGGGCCCCTGAGCAGTTCTTC.

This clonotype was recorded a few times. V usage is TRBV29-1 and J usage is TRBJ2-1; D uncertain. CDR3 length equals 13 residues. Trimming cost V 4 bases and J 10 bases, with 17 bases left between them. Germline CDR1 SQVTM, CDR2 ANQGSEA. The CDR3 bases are TGCAGCGTTGTGCTAGGAGTAAGTCAGGAGCAGTTCTTC. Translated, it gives CSVVLGVSQEQFF.

The CDR3 DNA is TGCAGCGTTCGGACCGCGGGCCACTACGAGCAGTACTTC. Encoded protein: CSVRTAGHYEQYF. The chain carries TRBV29-1 and TRBJ2-7; D possibly corresponds to TRBD2 (5 bases). The CDR3 spans 13 residues. With 5 bases removed from V and 3 bases from J, the gap between germline ends came to 14 bases. Germline assignment: CDR1 SQVTM and CDR2 ANQGSEA.

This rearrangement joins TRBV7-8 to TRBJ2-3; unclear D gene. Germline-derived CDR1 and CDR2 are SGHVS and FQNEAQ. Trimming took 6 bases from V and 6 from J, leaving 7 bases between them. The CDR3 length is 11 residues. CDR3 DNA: TGTGCCAGCAGATATGGGGATACGCAGTATTTT. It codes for CASRYGDTQYF.

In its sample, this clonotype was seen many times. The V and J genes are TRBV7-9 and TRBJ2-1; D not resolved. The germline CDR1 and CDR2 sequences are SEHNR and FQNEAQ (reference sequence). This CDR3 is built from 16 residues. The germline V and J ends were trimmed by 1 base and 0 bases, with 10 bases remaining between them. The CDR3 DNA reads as TGTGCCAGCAGCTTAGGCCCCTGGAGCTCCTACAATGAGCAGTTCTTC. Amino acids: CASSLGPWSSYNEQFF.

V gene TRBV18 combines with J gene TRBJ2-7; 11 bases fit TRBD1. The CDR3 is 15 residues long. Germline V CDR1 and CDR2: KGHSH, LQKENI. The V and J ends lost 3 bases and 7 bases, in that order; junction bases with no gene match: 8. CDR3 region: CASSPMDRGLREQYF. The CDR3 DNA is TGTGCCAGCTCACCGATGGACAGGGGGCTGAGGGAGCAGTACTTC.

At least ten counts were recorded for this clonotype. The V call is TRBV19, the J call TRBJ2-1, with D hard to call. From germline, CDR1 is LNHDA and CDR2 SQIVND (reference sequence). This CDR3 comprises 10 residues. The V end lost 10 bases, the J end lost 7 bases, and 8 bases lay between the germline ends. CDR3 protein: CATEMNEQFF. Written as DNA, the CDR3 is TGTGCCACCGAGATGAATGAGCAGTTCTTC.

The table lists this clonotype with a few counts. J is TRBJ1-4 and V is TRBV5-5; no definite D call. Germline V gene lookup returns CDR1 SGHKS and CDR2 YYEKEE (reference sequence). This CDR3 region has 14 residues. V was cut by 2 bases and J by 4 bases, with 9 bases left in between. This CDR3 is CASSFGPINEKLFF. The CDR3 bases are TGTGCCAGCAGCTTCGGACCTATTAATGAAAAACTGTTTTTT.

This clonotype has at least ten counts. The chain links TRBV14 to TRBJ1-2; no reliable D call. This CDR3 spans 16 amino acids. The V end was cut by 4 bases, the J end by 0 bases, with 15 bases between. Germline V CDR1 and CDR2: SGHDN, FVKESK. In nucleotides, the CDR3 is TGTGCCAGCAGCCCGTGGGCGGGCGCCCCTAACTATGGCTACACCTTC. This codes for CASSPWAGAPNYGYTF.

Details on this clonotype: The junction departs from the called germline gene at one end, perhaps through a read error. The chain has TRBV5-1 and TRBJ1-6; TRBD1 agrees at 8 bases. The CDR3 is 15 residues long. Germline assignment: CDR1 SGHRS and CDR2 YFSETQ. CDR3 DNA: TGCGCCAGCAGCAAAACCGGGACAGGCGATTCACCCCTCCATTTT. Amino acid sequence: CASSKTGTGDSPLHF.

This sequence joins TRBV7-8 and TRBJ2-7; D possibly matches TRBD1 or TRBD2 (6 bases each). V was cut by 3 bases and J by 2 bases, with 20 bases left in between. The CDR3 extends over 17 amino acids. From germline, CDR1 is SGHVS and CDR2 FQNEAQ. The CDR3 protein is CASSFTGSTRGAYEQYF. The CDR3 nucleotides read TGTGCCAGCAGCTTTACCGGCAGTACTAGGGGGGCCTACGAGCAGTACTTC.

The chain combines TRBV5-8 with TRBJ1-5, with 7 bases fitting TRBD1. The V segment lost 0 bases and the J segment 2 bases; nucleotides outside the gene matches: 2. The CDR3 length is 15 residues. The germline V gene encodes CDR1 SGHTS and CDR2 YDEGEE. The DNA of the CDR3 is TGTGCCAGCAGCTTGGAGGGGGCCGGCAATCAGCCCCAGCATTTT. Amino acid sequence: CASSLEGAGNQPQHF. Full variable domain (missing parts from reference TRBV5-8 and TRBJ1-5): EAGVTQSPTHLIKTRGQQATLRCSPISGHTSVYWYQQALGLGLQFLLWYDEGEERNRGNFPPRFSGRQFPNYSSELNVNALELEDSALYLCASSLEGAGNQPQHFGDGTRLSIL.

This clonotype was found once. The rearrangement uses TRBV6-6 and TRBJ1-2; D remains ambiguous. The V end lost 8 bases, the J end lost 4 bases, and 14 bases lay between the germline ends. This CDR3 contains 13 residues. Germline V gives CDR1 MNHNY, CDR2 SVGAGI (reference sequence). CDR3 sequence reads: CASRKENSYGYTF. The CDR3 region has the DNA TGTGCCAGCCGTAAGGAAAATTCCTATGGCTACACCTTC.

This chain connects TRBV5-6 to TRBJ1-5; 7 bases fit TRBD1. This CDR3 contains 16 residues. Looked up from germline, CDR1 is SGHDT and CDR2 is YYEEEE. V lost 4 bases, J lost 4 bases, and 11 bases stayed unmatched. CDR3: CASSVHPGQINQPQHF. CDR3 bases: TGTGCCAGCAGCGTTCATCCGGGACAGATAAATCAGCCCCAGCATTTT.

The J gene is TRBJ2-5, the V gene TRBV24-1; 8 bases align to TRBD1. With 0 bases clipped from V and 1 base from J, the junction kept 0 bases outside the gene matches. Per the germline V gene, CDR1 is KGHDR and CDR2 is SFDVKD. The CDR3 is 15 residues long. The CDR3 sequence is CATSDLTGGQETQYF. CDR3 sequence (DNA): TGTGCCACCAGTGATTTGACAGGGGGCCAAGAGACCCAGTACTTC.

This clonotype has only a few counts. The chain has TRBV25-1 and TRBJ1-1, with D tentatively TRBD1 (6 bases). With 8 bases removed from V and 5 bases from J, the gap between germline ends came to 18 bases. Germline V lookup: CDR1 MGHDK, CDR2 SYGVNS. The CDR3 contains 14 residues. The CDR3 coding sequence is TGTGCCAGCTTGCCTGTGGGGGCTGGGACTGAAGCTTTCTTT. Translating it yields CASLPVGAGTEAFF.

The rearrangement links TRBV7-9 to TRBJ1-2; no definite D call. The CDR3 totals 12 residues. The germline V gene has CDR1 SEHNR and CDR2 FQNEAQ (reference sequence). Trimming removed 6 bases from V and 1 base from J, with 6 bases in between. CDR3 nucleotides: TGTGCCAGCAGTCAAGATAACTATGGCTACACCTTC. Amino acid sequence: CASSQDNYGYTF.

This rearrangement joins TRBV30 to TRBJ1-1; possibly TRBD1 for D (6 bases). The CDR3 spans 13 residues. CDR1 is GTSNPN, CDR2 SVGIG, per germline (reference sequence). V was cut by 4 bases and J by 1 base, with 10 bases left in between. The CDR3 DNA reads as TGTGCCTGGACCCGACAGGAGAACACTGAAGCTTTCTTT. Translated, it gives CAWTRQENTEAFF.

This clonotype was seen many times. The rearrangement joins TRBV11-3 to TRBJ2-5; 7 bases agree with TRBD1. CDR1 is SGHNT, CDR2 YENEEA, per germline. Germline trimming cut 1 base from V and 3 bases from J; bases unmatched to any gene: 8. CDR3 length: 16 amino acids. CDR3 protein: CASSLGDGTAKETQYF. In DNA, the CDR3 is TGTGCCAGCAGCTTAGGTGACGGGACAGCCAAAGAGACCCAGTACTTC.

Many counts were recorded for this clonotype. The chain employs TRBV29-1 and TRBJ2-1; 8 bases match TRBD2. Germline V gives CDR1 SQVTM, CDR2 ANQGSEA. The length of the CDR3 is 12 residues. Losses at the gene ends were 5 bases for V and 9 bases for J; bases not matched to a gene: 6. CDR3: CSVRTSRREQFF. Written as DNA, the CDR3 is TGCAGCGTTAGGACTAGCCGGCGTGAGCAGTTCTTC.

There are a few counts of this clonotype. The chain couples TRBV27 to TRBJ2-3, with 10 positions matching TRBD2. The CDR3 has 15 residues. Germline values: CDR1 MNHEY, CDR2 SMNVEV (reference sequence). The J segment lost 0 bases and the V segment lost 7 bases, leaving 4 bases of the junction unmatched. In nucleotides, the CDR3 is TGTGCCAGCACCAGACTAGCGGGCAGCACAGATACGCAGTATTTT. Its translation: CASTRLAGSTDTQYF.

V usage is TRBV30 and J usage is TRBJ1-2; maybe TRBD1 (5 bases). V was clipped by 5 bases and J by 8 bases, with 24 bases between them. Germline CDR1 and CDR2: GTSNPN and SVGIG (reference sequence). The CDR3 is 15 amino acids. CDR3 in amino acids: CAWYTKSAGTRGYTF. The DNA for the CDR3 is TGTGCCTGGTATACCAAATCGGCAGGGACCAGGGGCTACACCTTC.

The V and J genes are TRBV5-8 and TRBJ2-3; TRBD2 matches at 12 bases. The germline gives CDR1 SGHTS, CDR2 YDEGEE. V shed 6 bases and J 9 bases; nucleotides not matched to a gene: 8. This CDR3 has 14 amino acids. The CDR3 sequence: CASIRTSGVDTQYF. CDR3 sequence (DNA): TGTGCCAGCATTCGGACTAGCGGGGTTGACACGCAGTATTTT.

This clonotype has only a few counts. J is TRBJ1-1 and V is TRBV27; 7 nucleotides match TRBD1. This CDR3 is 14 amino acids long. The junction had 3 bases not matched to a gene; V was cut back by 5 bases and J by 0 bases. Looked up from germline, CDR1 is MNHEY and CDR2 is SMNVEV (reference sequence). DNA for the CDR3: TGTGCCAGCAGTCGACAGGGACTGAACACTGAAGCTTTCTTT. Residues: CASSRQGLNTEAFF.